This T cell receptor beta chain appears in the sequencing data of a study of tumor-infiltrating lymphocytes in primary liver carcinoma. Study as a whole: Male and female patients aged 30 to 69 years made up the cohort. Regardless of tissue type, samples showed similar yields of roughly 3.5 to 7.13 million productive TCRbeta reads.

Unsorted bulk tissue of roughly 18-31 mg yielded co-extracted RNA and DNA. Patients underwent resection of primary liver carcinoma. Every patient had chronic HBV infection and was treatment-naive. As concerns this clonotype: One junction end does not reproduce the germline sequence, and a read error may be involved.

Germline CDR1 is LGHNA and CDR2 is YSLEER. The CDR3 covers 14 residues. Total RNA amounting to around 530 ng was the source from which TCR beta cDNA was made with a constant-region primer. Slightly modified ARM-PCR, run as three nested multiplex PCR rounds, produced the TCR beta libraries. The opening two PCR rounds, around 10 cycles each, paired TRBV1-TRBV30 forward primers with a C-beta reverse primer. TCRdb recomputed calls from the multiplex PCR reads with MiXCR, one row per CDR3 protein. This table has about 37,000 distinct CDR3 sequences, roughly 75% appearing once. Specimen: tumor-adjacent normal liver tissue. This chain links TRBV4-3 with TRBJ2-5; 7 bases are shared with TRBD2. This TCR derives from a man aged 35 to 55 with primary liver carcinoma and hepatitis B virus infection. CDR3: CACSQWAGEETQYF. The CDR3 nucleotides are TGCGCCTGCAGCCAATGGGCGGGAGAAGAGACCCAGTACTTC.